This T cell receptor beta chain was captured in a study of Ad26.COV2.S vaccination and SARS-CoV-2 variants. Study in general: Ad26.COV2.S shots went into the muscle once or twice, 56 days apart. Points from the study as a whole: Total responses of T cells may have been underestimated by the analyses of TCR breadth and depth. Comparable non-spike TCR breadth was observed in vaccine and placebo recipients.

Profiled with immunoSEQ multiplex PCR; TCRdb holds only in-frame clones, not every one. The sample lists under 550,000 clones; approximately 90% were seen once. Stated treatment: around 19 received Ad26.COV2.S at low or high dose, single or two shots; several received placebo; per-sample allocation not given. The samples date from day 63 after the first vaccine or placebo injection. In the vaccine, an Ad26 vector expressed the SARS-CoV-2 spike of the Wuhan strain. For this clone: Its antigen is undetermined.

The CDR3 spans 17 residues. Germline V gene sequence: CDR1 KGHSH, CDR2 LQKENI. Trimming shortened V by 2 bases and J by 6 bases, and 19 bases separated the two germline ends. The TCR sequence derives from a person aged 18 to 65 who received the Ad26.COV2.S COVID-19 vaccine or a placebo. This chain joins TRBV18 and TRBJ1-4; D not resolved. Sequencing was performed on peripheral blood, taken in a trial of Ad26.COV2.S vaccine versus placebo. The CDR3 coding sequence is TGTGCCAGCTCACCAACTGGCCGGAGGCAAAGGGATGAAAAACTGTTTTTT. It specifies CASSPTGRRQRDEKLFF.